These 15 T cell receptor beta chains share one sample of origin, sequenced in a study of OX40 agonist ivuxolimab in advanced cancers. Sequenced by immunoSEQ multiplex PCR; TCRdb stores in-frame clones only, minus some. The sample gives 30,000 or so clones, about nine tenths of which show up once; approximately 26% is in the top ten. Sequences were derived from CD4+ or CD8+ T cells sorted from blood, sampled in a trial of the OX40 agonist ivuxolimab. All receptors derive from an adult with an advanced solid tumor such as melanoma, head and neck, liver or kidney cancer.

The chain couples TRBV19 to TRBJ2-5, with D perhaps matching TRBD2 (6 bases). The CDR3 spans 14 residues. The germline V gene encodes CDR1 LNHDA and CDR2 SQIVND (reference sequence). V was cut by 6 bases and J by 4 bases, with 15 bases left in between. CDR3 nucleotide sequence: TGTGCCAGTAGGGAACCGGGACTTCCAGAGACCCAGTACTTC. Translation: CASREPGLPETQYF.

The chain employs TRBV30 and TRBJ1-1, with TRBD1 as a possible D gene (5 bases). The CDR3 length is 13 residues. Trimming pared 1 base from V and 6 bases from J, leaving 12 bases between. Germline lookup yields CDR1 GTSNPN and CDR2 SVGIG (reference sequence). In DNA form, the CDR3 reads TGTGCCTGGAGTGGGTGGGGCCAGCCTGAAGCTTTCTTT. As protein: CAWSGWGQPEAFF.

The CDR3 is CSASVETQYF. Here the CDR3 DNA reads TGCAGTGCTTCAGTAGAGACCCAGTACTTC. The chain links TRBV20-1 to TRBJ2-5; unclear D gene. Trimming took 5 bases from V and 4 from J, leaving 5 bases between them. The CDR3 extends over 10 amino acids. CDR1 DFQATT and CDR2 SNEGSKA come from the germline V gene (reference sequence).

CDR3 nucleotides: TGTGCCAGCAGCGCCCGGACCCAAGAGGGCGGTGAAAAACTGTTTTTT. This sequence encodes CASSARTQEGGEKLFF. The genes are TRBV7-9 and TRBJ1-4; D remains ambiguous. V was trimmed by 5 bases and J by 7 bases, leaving 20 bases between them. CDR1 is SEHNR, CDR2 FQNEAQ, per germline (reference sequence). This CDR3 contains 16 residues.

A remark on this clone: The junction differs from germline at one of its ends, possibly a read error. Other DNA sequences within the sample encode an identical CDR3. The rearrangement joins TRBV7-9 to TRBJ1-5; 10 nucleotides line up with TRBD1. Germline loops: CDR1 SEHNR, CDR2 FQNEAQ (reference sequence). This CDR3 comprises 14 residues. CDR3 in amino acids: CASSLGQGNQPQHF. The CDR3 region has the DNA TGTGCTAGCAGCCTGGGACAGGGGAATCAGCCCCAGCATTTT.

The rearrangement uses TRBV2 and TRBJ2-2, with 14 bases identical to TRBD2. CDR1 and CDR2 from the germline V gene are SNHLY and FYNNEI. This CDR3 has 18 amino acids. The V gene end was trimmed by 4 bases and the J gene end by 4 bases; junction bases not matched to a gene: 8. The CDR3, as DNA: TGTGCCAGCAGTGTGGGGGGGACTAGCGGGAGACCCACCGGGGAGCTGTTTTTT. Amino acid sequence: CASSVGGTSGRPTGELFF.

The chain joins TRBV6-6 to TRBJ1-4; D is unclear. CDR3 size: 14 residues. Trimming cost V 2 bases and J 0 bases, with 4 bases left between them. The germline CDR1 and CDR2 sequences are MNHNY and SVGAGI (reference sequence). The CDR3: CASSYVTTNEKLFF. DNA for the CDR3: TGTGCCAGCAGTTACGTCACAACTAATGAAAAACTGTTTTTT.

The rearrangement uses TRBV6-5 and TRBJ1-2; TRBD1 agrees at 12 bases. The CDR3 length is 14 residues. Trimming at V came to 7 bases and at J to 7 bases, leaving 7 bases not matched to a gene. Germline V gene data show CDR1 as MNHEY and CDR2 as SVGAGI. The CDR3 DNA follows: TGTGCCAGCAAACCGGGACAGGGGGCGTCTGGCTACACCTTC. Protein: CASKPGQGASGYTF.

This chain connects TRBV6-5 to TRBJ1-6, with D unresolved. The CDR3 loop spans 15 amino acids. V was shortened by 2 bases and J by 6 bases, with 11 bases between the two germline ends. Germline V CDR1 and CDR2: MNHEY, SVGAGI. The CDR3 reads CASSYGEGANSPLHF. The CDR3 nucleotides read TGTGCCAGCAGTTACGGGGAGGGAGCTAATTCACCCCTCCACTTT.

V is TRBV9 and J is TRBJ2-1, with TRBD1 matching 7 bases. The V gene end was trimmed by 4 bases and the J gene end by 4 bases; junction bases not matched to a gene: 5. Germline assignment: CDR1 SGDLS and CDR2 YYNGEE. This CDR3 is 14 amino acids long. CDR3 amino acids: CASSPGTVYNEQFF. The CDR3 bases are TGTGCCAGCAGCCCCGGGACAGTGTACAATGAGCAGTTCTTC.

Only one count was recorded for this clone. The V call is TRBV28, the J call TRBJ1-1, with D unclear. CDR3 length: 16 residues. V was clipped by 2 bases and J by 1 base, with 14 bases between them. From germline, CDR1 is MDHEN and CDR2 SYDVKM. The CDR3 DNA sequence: TGTGCCAGCAGTTTACCCGGTGACCAGTCGAACACTGAAGCTTTCTTT. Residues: CASSLPGDQSNTEAFF.

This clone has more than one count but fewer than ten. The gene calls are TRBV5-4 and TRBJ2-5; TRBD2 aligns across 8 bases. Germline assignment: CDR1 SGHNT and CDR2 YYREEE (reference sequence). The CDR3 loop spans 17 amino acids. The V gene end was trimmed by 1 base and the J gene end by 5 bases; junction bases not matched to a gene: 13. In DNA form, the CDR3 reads TGTGCCAGCAGCTTGTGGGCCGGGGGGGCTTTCTTGGAGACCCAGTACTTC. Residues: CASSLWAGGAFLETQYF.

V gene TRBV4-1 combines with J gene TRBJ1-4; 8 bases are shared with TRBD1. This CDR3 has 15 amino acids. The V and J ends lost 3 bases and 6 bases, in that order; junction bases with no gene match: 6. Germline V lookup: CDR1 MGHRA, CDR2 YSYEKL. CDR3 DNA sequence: TGCGCCAGCAGCCATCCGACAGGGGTGGATGAAAAACTGTTTTTT. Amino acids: CASSHPTGVDEKLFF.

The CDR3 reads CASSLTSSTDTQYF. In DNA, the CDR3 is TGTGCCAGCAGCCTGACTAGCAGCACAGATACGCAGTATTTT. The genes are TRBV5-5 and TRBJ2-3, with 7 bases aligning to TRBD2. Germline V CDR1 and CDR2: SGHKS, YYEKEE (reference sequence). V was clipped by 4 bases and J by 0 bases; unmatched bases: 2. This CDR3 has 14 residues.

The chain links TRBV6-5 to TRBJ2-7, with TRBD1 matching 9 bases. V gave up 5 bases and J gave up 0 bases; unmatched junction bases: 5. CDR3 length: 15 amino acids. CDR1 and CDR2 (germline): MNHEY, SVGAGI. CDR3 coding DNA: TGTGCCAGCAGTCCGGACAGGGGATCCTCCTACGAGCAGTACTTC. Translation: CASSPDRGSSYEQYF.